The clone carrying this TCR beta chain was counted only a few times. The antigen is not known. The treatment is: approximately nine-day PBMC culture with coronavirus spike peptide pools or control peptides (ViraFEST assay). Cultures used some 2 million PBMCs per well, about 9.9 IU/ml IL-2 and approximately 9.6 ug/ml peptides. On days 3 and 7, half the medium was swapped for fresh IL-2-containing medium. Upon completion of under twelve days of culture, CD4+ T cells were isolated via negative selection. The data are from a study of vaccination and CD4 T cells after COVID-19. Study information: The study collected post-vaccine samples a median around 67 days after dose two, with a range of 14 to 241.

With the Oncomine TCR Beta short-read assay, DNA from cultured CD4+ T cells was sequenced. TCRdb redid the calling of the PCR reads with MiXCR, one entry per CDR3 protein. In the table there are 20,000 to 25,000 distinct CDR3 sequences, approximately 48% of which are singletons. CDR1 MNHNS and CDR2 SASEGT come from the germline V gene. Trimming at V came to 6 bases and at J to 6 bases, leaving 13 bases not matched to a gene. The length of the CDR3 is 15 residues. The chain links TRBV6-1 to TRBJ2-7; 8 bases match TRBD2. This TCR was recovered from a human donor who had recovered from COVID-19. Specimen: CD4+ T cells from blood, cultured in vitro. The CDR3 sequence is CASRQTAGEVGEQYF. The CDR3 nucleotides read TGTGCCAGCAGGCAAACAGCGGGAGAAGTCGGCGAGCAGTACTTC.